These 28 T cell receptor beta chains originate from one sample sequenced in a study of vaccination and CD4 T cells after COVID-19. Documented treatment: roughly 11-day PBMC culture with coronavirus spike peptide pools or control peptides (ViraFEST assay). The Oncomine TCR Beta short-read assay was applied to DNA of cultured CD4+ T cells. TCRdb independently ran MiXCR on the PCR reads; one entry per CDR3 protein. The table lists roughly 14,000 distinct CDR3 sequences, about 35% of them singletons. No antigen is known for these receptors. Input material: cultured CD4+ T cells from blood. These TCRs come from a human donor with COVID-19.

This clonotype was observed a handful of times. The genes are TRBV7-3 and TRBJ2-5; 7 nucleotides line up with TRBD2. The CDR3 covers 14 residues. J lost 3 bases, V lost 5 bases, and 6 bases had no gene match. The germline gives CDR1 SGHTA, CDR2 FQGTGA. CDR3: CASSPSGREETQYF. DNA for the CDR3: TGTGCCAGCAGCCCGTCGGGGAGGGAAGAGACCCAGTACTTC.

This clonotype was seen only a few times. CDR3 bases: TGTGCTAGTGGTTTTGGCGGCAATCAGCCCCAGCATTTT. As protein: CASGFGGNQPQHF. The rearrangement uses TRBV12-5 and TRBJ1-5; D not resolved. CDR3 length: 13 amino acids. With 3 bases removed from V and 2 bases from J, the gap between germline ends came to 5 bases. Germline CDR1 LGHNT, CDR2 FRNRAP.

There are a few counts of this clonotype. The rearrangement uses TRBV20-1 and TRBJ2-2; no reliable D call. The germline gives CDR1 DFQATT, CDR2 SNEGSKA (reference sequence). CDR3 size: 12 residues. The V end lost 1 base, the J end lost 7 bases, and 7 bases lay between the germline ends. The CDR3 is CSARVGSGELFF. DNA for the CDR3: TGCAGTGCTAGAGTTGGTAGCGGGGAGCTGTTTTTT.

This clonotype was observed a few times. The chain combines TRBV7-2 with TRBJ2-6; the D call may be TRBD1 or TRBD2 (5 bases each). Per the germline V gene, CDR1 is SGHTA and CDR2 is FQGNSA. The V end lost 4 bases, the J end lost 8 bases, and 12 bases lay between the germline ends. The CDR3 has 14 amino acids. CDR3 coding DNA: TGTGCCAGCAGCTCGTTCGGGGCTACCAACGTCCTGACTTTC. It yields the protein CASSSFGATNVLTF.

This clonotype occurred a few times. The rearrangement uses TRBV5-3 and TRBJ1-2, with D tentatively TRBD1 (6 bases). TRBV5-3 has ORF status, its function being uncertain. The CDR3 consists of 15 residues. The V end was cut by 8 bases, the J end by 0 bases, with 17 bases between. The CDR3 loop is CASSFGGGTNYGYTF. The CDR3 coding sequence is TGTGCCAGCAGTTTCGGTGGGGGCACTAACTATGGCTACACCTTC.

The chain uses TRBV9 and TRBJ2-3, with a tentative D call TRBD2 (5 bases). Germline loops: CDR1 SGDLS, CDR2 YYNGEE. V lost 2 bases, J lost 5 bases, and 9 bases lay in between. There are 13 residues in the CDR3. The CDR3 DNA reads as TGTGCCAGCAGCGTTAACAGCGGAGATACGCAGTATTTT. Its protein is CASSVNSGDTQYF.

This clonotype occurred once. V and J are TRBV27 and TRBJ1-1, with D tentatively TRBD1 (6 bases). The CDR3 has 13 residues. Germline loops: CDR1 MNHEY, CDR2 SMNVEV (reference sequence). V lost 5 bases, J lost 6 bases, and 13 bases lay in between. The CDR3 region is CASSAQGRAEAFF. For the CDR3, the DNA is TGTGCCAGCAGTGCACAGGGCCGGGCTGAAGCTTTCTTT.

The rearrangement joins TRBV7-8 to TRBJ1-5; 7 bases match TRBD1. CDR3 length equals 16 residues. Per the germline V gene, CDR1 is SGHVS and CDR2 is FQNEAQ. The V gene end was trimmed by 3 bases and the J gene end by 7 bases; junction bases not matched to a gene: 12. The CDR3 nucleotides read TGTGCCAGCAGCTTCGCGAAGGGCAGGGGGTCGCAGCCCCAGCATTTT. This sequence encodes CASSFAKGRGSQPQHF.

This clonotype was picked up one time. This chain links TRBV20-1 with TRBJ2-7, with 9 bases identical to TRBD1. With V trimmed by 5 bases and J by 5 bases, 10 bases remained unmatched. The length of the CDR3 is 14 residues. CDR1 DFQATT and CDR2 SNEGSKA come from the germline V gene (reference sequence). Written as DNA, the CDR3 is TGCAGTGCTGGAAACACAGGGGGCTGGAACGAGCAGTACTTC. Translating it yields CSAGNTGGWNEQYF.

V gene TRBV2 combines with J gene TRBJ1-5; unclear D gene. CDR1 is SNHLY, CDR2 FYNNEI, per germline. There are 16 residues in the CDR3. V lost 3 bases to trimming and J lost 6 bases, with 18 bases between them. In nucleotides, the CDR3 is TGTGCCAGCAGTGATAGCGGAGTTGGGGTAGGTCAGCCCCAGCATTTT. Its translation is CASSDSGVGVGQPQHF.

This clonotype was seen only a few times. J is TRBJ1-5 and V is TRBV20-1; D gene uncertain. Germline V lookup: CDR1 DFQATT, CDR2 SNEGSKA (reference sequence). V lost 3 bases and J lost 1, with 16 bases in between. CDR3 length equals 16 residues. The CDR3 DNA is TGCAGTGCTAGCAAAGGCGGAGGAGTCAGCAATCAGCCCCAGCATTTT. Protein product: CSASKGGGVSNQPQHF.

There are a few counts of this clonotype. The chain combines TRBV20-1 with TRBJ2-7; perhaps TRBD1 as D (6 bases). Trimming removed 3 bases at V and 2 bases at J, with 14 bases between. Germline values: CDR1 DFQATT, CDR2 SNEGSKA (reference sequence). The CDR3 covers 14 residues. CDR3 protein: CSASGRGQTYEQYF. CDR3 DNA: TGCAGTGCTAGTGGCCGGGGACAAACCTACGAGCAGTACTTC.

A few counts support this clonotype. The chain has TRBV5-1 and TRBJ2-5; D may match TRBD1 or TRBD2 (5 bases each). This CDR3 contains 14 residues. Germline CDR1 reads SGHRS; CDR2 reads YFSETQ. V lost 0 bases to trimming and J lost 2 bases, with 8 bases between them. The CDR3, as DNA: TGCGCCAGCAGCTTGGGGGACCCACAAGAGACCCAGTACTTC. Protein: CASSLGDPQETQYF.

This clonotype was seen only a few times. J is TRBJ1-6 and V is TRBV12-3 or TRBV12-4; the D is unclear. Trimming left V 7 bases short and J 7 bases short, with 11 bases between. This CDR3 spans 13 amino acids. Here the CDR3 reads CASTKIGNSPLHF. In DNA, the CDR3 is TGTGCCAGCACCAAGATAGGAAATTCACCCCTCCACTTT.

This clonotype was counted between two and nine times. V gene TRBV11-3 combines with J gene TRBJ1-1, with 8 bases lining up with TRBD1. CDR1 and CDR2 from the germline V gene are SGHNT and YENEEA. The ends lost 4 bases at V and 10 bases at J; junction bases unmatched: 5. The CDR3 runs to 12 residues. The CDR3 region is CASSSRTGSAFF. DNA for the CDR3: TGTGCCAGCAGCTCGCGGACAGGGTCAGCTTTCTTT.

This clonotype was found a few times. The V and J genes are TRBV5-8 and TRBJ2-7, with D maybe TRBD2 (6 bases). The germline V gene encodes CDR1 SGHTS and CDR2 YDEGEE. Trimming stripped 3 bases from V and 3 bases from J, with 13 bases between. The CDR3 has 14 residues. In DNA, the CDR3 is TGTGCCAGCAGCTCCCCCCCGGGGGTCTACGAGCAGTACTTC. The encoded protein is CASSSPPGVYEQYF.

This clonotype came up a few times. The genes are TRBV7-8 and TRBJ1-2; D ambiguous. V lost 1 base to trimming and J lost 4 bases, with 10 bases between them. The CDR3 has 14 amino acids. Germline V lookup: CDR1 SGHVS, CDR2 FQNEAQ. CDR3 in amino acids: CASSLGHQLYGYTF. The CDR3 DNA reads as TGTGCCAGCAGCTTAGGGCACCAACTCTATGGCTACACCTTC.

This clonotype was found a few times. The rearrangement joins TRBV7-9 to TRBJ2-5; 13 nucleotides agree with TRBD2. Germline V lookup: CDR1 SEHNR, CDR2 FQNEAQ (reference sequence). The V and J ends lost 6 bases and 1 base, in that order; junction bases with no gene match: 5. This CDR3 contains 16 residues. Here the CDR3 reads CASRYGLAGAQETQYF. The CDR3, as DNA: TGTGCCAGCAGGTACGGACTAGCGGGAGCCCAAGAGACCCAGTACTTC.

V gene TRBV7-9 combines with J gene TRBJ2-6; a weak D match, TRBD2 (6 bases). Per germline, CDR1 SEHNR and CDR2 FQNEAQ (reference sequence). Trimming took off 2 bases at V and 2 bases at J, with 13 bases between the two ends. The CDR3 spans 17 residues. The DNA of the CDR3 is TGTGCCAGCAGCTTATCGGGGCGGGGAACTGGGGCCAACGTCCTGACTTTC. It specifies CASSLSGRGTGANVLTF.

This clonotype turned up a few times. J is TRBJ1-2 and V is TRBV27; 7 nucleotides line up with TRBD1. Trimming at V came to 5 bases and at J to 0 bases, leaving 9 bases not matched to a gene. Germline-derived CDR1 and CDR2 are MNHEY and SMNVEV (reference sequence). CDR3 length: 16 amino acids. CDR3 bases: TGTGCCAGCAGTCCCCGACAGGGCCCAGCTAACTATGGCTACACCTTC. Protein sequence: CASSPRQGPANYGYTF.

The J gene is TRBJ1-6, the V gene TRBV12-3 or TRBV12-4, with D possibly matching TRBD1 (6 bases). The ends were cut back, 3 bases at V and 10 bases at J, with 16 bases in the middle. The CDR3 runs 15 residues. CDR3 loop: CASSFQAWGQSPLHF. DNA for the CDR3: TGTGCCAGCAGTTTTCAGGCCTGGGGGCAATCACCCCTCCACTTT.

This clonotype was recorded a few times. V usage is TRBV2 and J usage is TRBJ1-5; D not certain. The germline V gene encodes CDR1 SNHLY and CDR2 FYNNEI. This CDR3 contains 15 residues. The V end lost 7 bases, the J end lost 1 base, and 14 bases lay between the germline ends. The CDR3 is CASTHAGTSNQPQHF. As DNA, the CDR3 is TGTGCCAGCACCCACGCCGGTACAAGCAATCAGCCCCAGCATTTT.

The chain combines TRBV5-1 with TRBJ2-3; 7 nucleotides agree with TRBD2. V lost 4 bases to trimming and J lost 6 bases; unmatched junction nucleotides: 8. This CDR3 is 14 amino acids long. Germline loops: CDR1 SGHRS, CDR2 YFSETQ. The CDR3 nucleotides read TGCGCCAGCAGCCCCGGACTAGTCTCTGATACGCAGTATTTT. Encoded protein: CASSPGLVSDTQYF.

This clonotype appeared a few times. The rearrangement links TRBV19 to TRBJ1-2; possibly TRBD1 for D (5 bases). CDR1 and CDR2 from the germline V gene are LNHDA and SQIVND (reference sequence). CDR3 length: 13 residues. V was pared by 6 bases and J by 1 base, with 9 bases between. Here the CDR3 reads CASSTRVNYGYTF. In DNA, the CDR3 is TGTGCCAGTAGCACCAGGGTTAACTATGGCTACACCTTC.

The rearrangement links TRBV5-4 to TRBJ2-3, with 10 bases identical to TRBD1. The CDR3 extends over 14 amino acids. With V trimmed by 7 bases and J by 4 bases, 6 bases remained unmatched. Germline V gene sequence: CDR1 SGHNT, CDR2 YYREEE (reference sequence). The CDR3 DNA is TGTGCCAGCCGGCCGGACAGGGGGTCAGATACGCAGTATTTT. This codes for CASRPDRGSDTQYF.

This clonotype showed up just a few times. The chain joins TRBV29-1 to TRBJ1-2, with D possibly TRBD1 on 5 matching bases. This CDR3 is built from 13 residues. Germline CDR1 is SQVTM and CDR2 is ANQGSEA. Trimming took off 7 bases at V and 8 bases at J, with 20 bases between the two ends. The CDR3 DNA sequence: TGCAGCGCCGTCAAAGACGCCGGGGGGGGCTACACCTTC. Protein sequence: CSAVKDAGGGYTF.

There are a few counts of this clonotype. This chain joins TRBV11-3 and TRBJ1-5, with 10 nucleotides matching TRBD1. Germline assignment: CDR1 SGHNT and CDR2 YENEEA. The CDR3 is 15 residues long. Trimming at V came to 5 bases and at J to 5 bases, leaving 6 bases not matched to a gene. In DNA form, the CDR3 reads TGTGCCAGCAGCCGGGGGGACAGGGGACATCAGCCCCAGCATTTT. The encoded protein is CASSRGDRGHQPQHF. Filled out from reference TRBV11-3 and TRBJ1-5, the complete variable domain reads EAGVVQSPRYKIIEKKQPVAFWCNPISGHNTLYWYLQNLGQGPELLIRYENEEAVDDSQLPKDRFSAERLKGVDSTLKIQPAELGDSAVYLCASSRGDRGHQPQHFGDGTRLSIL.

V and J are TRBV7-2 and TRBJ1-1, with D uncertain. V was cut by 4 bases and J by 4 bases, with 10 bases left in between. This CDR3 comprises 13 residues. Germline assignment: CDR1 SGHTA and CDR2 FQGNSA. The chain's CDR3 is CASSSGVGTEAFF. The CDR3 DNA is TGTGCCAGCAGCTCCGGGGTAGGCACTGAAGCTTTCTTT. The full variable domain, with the rest looked up from reference TRBV7-2 and TRBJ1-1, is GAGVSQSPSNKVTEKGKDVELRCDPISGHTALYWYRQSLGQGLEFLIYFQGNSAPDKSGLPSDRFSAERTGGSVSTLTIQRTQQEDSAVYLCASSSGVGTEAFFGQGTRLTVV.